Listed here is a single TCR beta chain. What it recognizes is unknown. The sample is drawn from a study of PD-1 blockade in classical Hodgkin lymphoma. Study-level information: A 3 mg/kg intravenous dose of nivolumab was received by patients every 2 weeks.

Whole-study results and caveats: Similar baseline diversity was found in complete responders and newly diagnosed patients.

Assay used: immunoSEQ multiplex PCR; TCRdb lists only in-frame clones, some missing. The data hold 15,000 or so clones, with roughly 68% observed a single time. Brentuximab vedotin exposure varied among the patients, all of whom had relapsed after autologous stem cell transplantation. Trimming cost V 4 bases and J 3 bases, with 12 bases left between them. CDR3 length: 14 residues. CDR1 and CDR2 from the germline V gene are WSHSY and SAAADI. The receptor was isolated from a human donor with classical Hodgkin lymphoma. The specimen was peripheral blood mononuclear cells (PBMCs), collected at baseline. This chain joins TRBV10-2 and TRBJ2-5; a possible D gene is TRBD2 (5 bases). CDR3 sequence: CASSAIATKETQYF. CDR3 in DNA: TGCGCCAGCAGTGCGATAGCGACAAAAGAGACCCAGTACTTC.